This T cell receptor beta chain was found in a study of T cell clonotyping in hematopoietic cell transplantation. The table came from immunoSEQ multiplex PCR; TCRdb's copy has only in-frame clones and leaves some out. The profile covers 5,500 to 7,500 clones, with about 84% appearing a single time and roughly 15% taken by the ten largest. The CDR3 has 11 amino acids. Trimming shortened V by 10 bases and J by 13 bases, and 16 bases separated the two germline ends. Germline assignment: CDR1 SNHLY and CDR2 FYNNEI. Sample time point: recipient sample about 28 days before transplant, after cytoreduction. The chain carries TRBV2 and TRBJ1-4; no clear D. The specimen was peripheral blood mononuclear cells, collected before stem cell transplant. The origin of this receptor is a woman aged 50 to 60 with acute myeloid leukemia. Some clones in this sample may be carry-over from other donors' samples. The CDR3 sequence: CAIDGPAGLFF. CDR3 DNA: TGTGCCATCGACGGCCCGGCGGGACTGTTTTTT.